The clone carrying this T cell receptor (beta chain) was counted once. The sample is drawn from a study of blood T cell repertoires in COVID-19. Study-level information: COVID-19 samples collected from the United States, Italy and Spain covered acute and convalescent phases.

Authors' data handling: From reference gene primer amplification, estimates of nucleated cell counts were derived. Clones were read by immunoSEQ multiplex PCR, and TCRdb kept only the in-frame ones, dropping some. V and J calls and clone size are given by that table; D and trimming were obtained from the DNA. The sample yields over 250,000 clones, 89% seen once. Germline V gives CDR1 SGHAT, CDR2 FQNNGV. Between the trimmed V and J ends, which lost 0 bases and 4 bases, there was a span of 10 bases. The CDR3 extends over 15 amino acids. Sequencing input: peripheral blood. V gene TRBV11-2 combines with J gene TRBJ1-3, with a weak D call TRBD1 (5 bases). This clonotype originated in a woman aged 55-69 years with acute or convalescent COVID-19. The CDR3 coding sequence is TGTGCCAGCAGCTTAGACCGGTCAGGGGGAAACACCATATATTTT. Amino acid sequence: CASSLDRSGGNTIYF. Together with reference TRBV11-2 and TRBJ1-3, the CDR3 gives the full variable domain: EAGVAQSPRYKIIEKRQSVAFWCNPISGHATLYWYQQILGQGPKLLIQFQNNGVVDDSQLPKDRFSAERLKGVDSTLKIQPAKLEDSAVYLCASSLDRSGGNTIYFGEGSWLTVV.